The entry below describes one TCR beta chain. Distinct nucleotide sequences in the sample also encode this CDR3. Authors' analysis steps: Amplification of reference gene primers was used by the study to estimate nucleated cell counts. TCRdb keeps only in-frame clones here, not all; method: immunoSEQ multiplex PCR. The V and J calls and clone size come from that table; D and trimming were worked out from the DNA. This sample carries hundreds of thousands of clones, under 90% of them seen once, and the ten largest clones take roughly 4%. Participants had their cohort set by participant-reported clinical history. CDR3 length equals 18 residues. The sample comes from a study of blood T cell repertoires in COVID-19. The overall study: Donors in the United States, Italy and Spain gave samples during acute or convalescent COVID-19. Sample material is recorded as cDNA or gDNA derived from T cells, B-cell-depleted T cells, or PBMCs.

This clonotype originated in a young man with acute COVID-19. This chain connects TRBV21-1 to TRBJ2-2; the D segment call TRBD2 is taken from the table without a DNA check. TRBV21-1 is a documented pseudogene. The sequenced material came from PBMCs or T cells enriched from blood (not recorded which). For the CDR3, the DNA is TGTGCCAGCAGCGGGCGGGGGCTGCGGGGGGCGGAAACCGGGGAGCTGTTTTTT. Protein product: CASSGRGLRGAETGELFF.